This TCR beta chain originates from a study of beta chain features in type 1 diabetes. About this clone: The antigen remains unidentified.

Study results and caveats: Moderate but significant shortening of TCRB CDR3s was recorded in all four CD4+ subsets from Type 1 diabetes patients.

The CDR3 has 15 residues. The ends lost 5 bases at V and 3 bases at J; junction bases unmatched: 7. Per germline, CDR1 SGHTA and CDR2 FQGTGA. Reverse transcription of all isolated RNA meant that expressed TCRB transcripts were sequenced. Only in-frame clones appear in the TCRdb table, and some are missing; sequencing was by immunoSEQ multiplex PCR. The data show a few hundred thousand clones, 9.5% to 10% seen once. This sequence originates from a man aged 25 to 40 with type 1 diabetes. The rearrangement joins TRBV7-3 to TRBJ2-7, with 10 bases matching TRBD2. The sample was central memory CD4+ T cells from blood. This CDR3 reads CASSPGLAEFYEQYF. DNA of the CDR3: TGTGCCAGCAGCCCCGGACTAGCGGAGTTCTACGAGCAGTACTTC. The full variable domain, its missing parts supplied by reference TRBV7-3 and TRBJ2-7, is GAGVSQTPSNKVTEKGKYVELRCDPISGHTALYWYRQSLGQGPEFLIYFQGTGAADDSGLPNDRFFAVRPEGSVSTLKIQRTERGDSAVYLCASSPGLAEFYEQYFGPGTRLTVT.